These 8 T cell receptor beta chains originate from one sample sequenced in a study of regulatory T cells in long-lasting Graves disease. Stated time point: newly diagnosed GD, antithyroid drugs for less than 3 months. With RNA extracted from PBMCs as input, the TCR library was made. CDR3-region Arm-PCR and iRepertoire HTBI primers produced the TCR beta libraries. TCRdb reprocessed the multiplex PCR reads via MiXCR and lists one record per CDR3 protein. The data hold fewer than 350,000 distinct CDR3 sequences, with under 20% observed a single time. The specimen was peripheral blood mononuclear cells (PBMCs), collected at new diagnosis, from a patient treated with antithyroid drugs. Source of these receptors: a female donor with Graves disease.

In this sample, this clonotype turned up many times. The V call is TRBV5-1, the J call TRBJ2-1; 12 bases align to TRBD2. The trim removed 4 bases at V and 5 bases at J, leaving 10 bases unmatched. The CDR3 runs 17 residues. CDR1 is SGHRS and CDR2 is YFSETQ in the germline V gene. In nucleotides, the CDR3 is TGCGCCAGCAGCCCAGCTCCGGGACTAGCGGGCAACAATGAGCAGTTCTTC. Protein product: CASSPAPGLAGNNEQFF.

This clonotype turned up a few times. The V call is TRBV20-1, the J call TRBJ2-7, with 10 bases that match TRBD1. The CDR3 is 15 amino acids. Germline V gives CDR1 DFQATT, CDR2 SNEGSKA (reference sequence). Trimming removed 2 bases from V and 2 bases from J; junction bases left unmatched: 6. This chain's CDR3 is CSARRPGQGTYEQYF. The CDR3 region has the DNA TGCAGTGCTAGACGACCGGGACAGGGGACCTACGAGCAGTACTTC.

This clonotype was seen at least ten times. The J gene is TRBJ2-1, the V gene TRBV11-2; 9 nucleotides agree with TRBD2. Germline values: CDR1 SGHAT, CDR2 FQNNGV. Trimming took 5 bases from V and 5 from J; bases not matched to a gene: 19. The CDR3 is 19 residues long. The CDR3 region has the DNA TGTGCCAGCAGCGTCAAACTAGCGGGCTACACCCCGGGGGACAATGAGCAGTTCTTC. Amino acids: CASSVKLAGYTPGDNEQFF.

In its sample, this clonotype was seen a few times. V is TRBV7-2 and J is TRBJ2-7; the D gene is possibly TRBD1 (5 bases). Trimming pared 1 base from V and 5 bases from J, leaving 9 bases between. Germline V gives CDR1 SGHTA, CDR2 FQGNSA. The CDR3 totals 13 residues. DNA for the CDR3: TGTGCCAGCAGCTTAGGCAGGGTAGACGAGCAGTACTTC. Translated: CASSLGRVDEQYF.

V gene TRBV28 combines with J gene TRBJ2-7; tentatively, D is TRBD1 (5 bases). V lost 5 bases, J lost 4 bases, and 12 bases lay in between. The CDR3 has 13 amino acids. Germline values: CDR1 MDHEN, CDR2 SYDVKM. Here the CDR3 DNA reads TGTGCCAGCAGTGGCAGGGTGGGGTACGAGCAGTACTTC. Translated: CASSGRVGYEQYF.

Only a few counts were recorded for this clonotype. V and J are TRBV20-1 and TRBJ2-5; 12 bases align to TRBD2. Germline V gives CDR1 DFQATT, CDR2 SNEGSKA (reference sequence). V dropped 6 bases and J dropped 5; count of bases not matched to a gene: 4. The CDR3 loop spans 13 amino acids. The CDR3 here is CSARTSGIETQYF. CDR3 DNA: TGCAGTGCAAGGACTAGCGGGATTGAGACCCAGTACTTC.

This clonotype has ten or more counts. V is TRBV27 and J is TRBJ1-6; maybe TRBD1 (5 bases). V shed 8 bases and J shed 9 bases, with 14 bases lying between them. CDR3 length: 13 residues. CDR1 and CDR2 from the germline V gene are MNHEY and SMNVEV (reference sequence). The CDR3 DNA follows: TGTGCCAGCCGCAGGGAAGGCGGTTCACCCCTCCACTTT. It specifies CASRREGGSPLHF.

The genes are TRBV20-1 and TRBJ2-1, with D possibly TRBD2 on 5 matching bases. Trimming removed 5 bases at V and 11 bases at J, with 13 bases between. From germline, CDR1 is DFQATT and CDR2 SNEGSKA (reference sequence). The CDR3 loop spans 11 amino acids. CDR3 in amino acids: CSAGKSGKQFF. Written as DNA, the CDR3 is TGCAGTGCTGGAAAGAGCGGTAAGCAGTTCTTC.